A single sample is the source of the 14 T cell receptor beta chains below, sequenced in a study of T cell changes during pregnancy in multiple sclerosis (dated by TCRdb to the late 2010s). Preparation of the library involved the immunoSEQ multiplex PCR assay. Imported from immuneACCESS, the table was reduced by TCRdb to in-frame sequences with V and J called. These copies leave out some clones; in studies compared against another copy, an unresolved V gene accounts for under half, and the cause of the remainder is not known. A total of around 35,000 clones appear in this sample, approximately 92% of them only once. The ten largest clones represent 1.2% of the sample. Sequenced sample: PBMCs (not recorded whether the cells were cultured). These receptors were taken from a female donor with multiple sclerosis, enrolled in a pregnancy study.

The chain has TRBV7-4 and TRBJ2-3; 7 nucleotides align to TRBD1. CDR1 is SGHVT and CDR2 is SQSDAQ in the germline V gene. Trimming at V came to 6 bases and at J to 7 bases, leaving 7 bases not matched to a gene. CDR3 length: 13 residues. In DNA, the CDR3 is TGTGCCAGCAGATTTGGGACAGTCAATACGCAGTATTTT. It translates to CASRFGTVNTQYF.

The CDR3 is CASSQATSGTYNEQFF. CDR3 coding DNA: TGTGCCAGCAGCCAGGCTACTAGCGGAACCTACAATGAGCAGTTCTTC. V is TRBV4-2 and J is TRBJ2-1; 8 positions agree with TRBD2. The germline gives CDR1 LGHNA, CDR2 YNFKEQ. The CDR3 runs to 16 residues. The V and J ends lost 3 bases and 2 bases, in that order; junction bases with no gene match: 6.

The CDR3 DNA is TGCGCCAGCAGCGACGGGGGGACAGCATCCAGAGCTTTCTTT. Its translation: CASSDGGTASRAFF. V usage is TRBV5-1 and J usage is TRBJ1-1; 7 bases align to TRBD1. The CDR3 runs 14 residues. Germline CDR1 is SGHRS and CDR2 is YFSETQ. V lost 4 bases and J lost 10; bases outside the gene matches: 13.

The chain couples TRBV28 to TRBJ1-3; D call uncertain. CDR1 and CDR2 (germline): MDHEN, SYDVKM. The length of the CDR3 is 16 residues. Between the trimmed V and J ends, which lost 6 bases and 0 bases, there was a span of 15 bases. CDR3 bases: TGTGCCAGCAGCCGCCGGGCGGGGAACTCTGGAAACACCATATATTTT. Amino acids: CASSRRAGNSGNTIYF.

The gene calls are TRBV5-4 and TRBJ2-1, with 7 bases identical to TRBD2. The CDR3 contains 15 residues. V shed 0 bases and J 8 bases; nucleotides not matched to a gene: 8. CDR1 is SGHNT and CDR2 is YYREEE in the germline V gene (reference sequence). The CDR3 loop reads CASSLAGGPVDEQFF. CDR3 bases: TGTGCCAGCAGCTTGGCGGGGGGACCCGTCGATGAGCAGTTCTTC.

In DNA form, the CDR3 reads TGTGCCAGCAGTTTATCACCCGGGACTAGGAAGGATACGCAGTATTTT. Its protein is CASSLSPGTRKDTQYF. The chain couples TRBV27 to TRBJ2-3; 8 bases are a match to TRBD2. Germline V gene data show CDR1 as MNHEY and CDR2 as SMNVEV (reference sequence). This CDR3 comprises 16 residues. The trim removed 0 bases at V and 6 bases at J, leaving 8 bases unmatched.

The rearrangement uses TRBV18 and TRBJ1-1, with D possibly TRBD1 on 6 matching bases. The CDR3 sequence is 15 residues long. Germline CDR1 is KGHSH and CDR2 is LQKENI. V lost 3 bases and J lost 4, with 15 bases in between. Here the CDR3 DNA reads TGTGCCAGCTCACCTCTCTCTGGGGGCTCCACTGAAGCTTTCTTT. Translation gives CASSPLSGGSTEAFF.

The genes are TRBV6-1 and TRBJ2-3; 9 bases agree with TRBD1. The V gene end was trimmed by 3 bases and the J gene end by 8 bases; junction bases not matched to a gene: 9. Germline loops: CDR1 MNHNS, CDR2 SASEGT. The CDR3 length is 15 residues. Written as DNA, the CDR3 is TGTGCCAGCAGTGACCGAGACAGGGGGGCTGCTACGCAGTATTTT. It is translated as CASSDRDRGAATQYF.

Points on this clone: Other DNA sequences from this sample encode an identical CDR3 as well. The CDR3 DNA reads as TGTGCCAGCAGTTTCCTGGGAGGCAATCAGCCCCAGCATTTT. This translates into CASSFLGGNQPQHF. The chain uses TRBV28 and TRBJ1-5; D remains ambiguous. The CDR3 consists of 14 residues. Trimming left V 3 bases short and J 2 bases short, with 8 bases between. Germline values: CDR1 MDHEN, CDR2 SYDVKM.

The rearrangement joins TRBV12-5 to TRBJ2-2; 8 bases match TRBD1. The V gene end was trimmed by 8 bases and the J gene end by 2 bases; junction bases not matched to a gene: 4. The V gene's germline CDR1 is LGHNT and CDR2 FRNRAP. This CDR3 has 14 amino acids. CDR3 protein: CASRTGSNTGELFF. The DNA for the CDR3 is TGTGCTAGTCGGACAGGGTCTAACACCGGGGAGCTGTTTTTT.

V is TRBV5-5 and J is TRBJ2-7, with a weak D call TRBD1 (6 bases). This CDR3 is built from 15 residues. V lost 0 bases and J 2 bases, leaving 12 bases between the germline ends. Germline V gene lookup returns CDR1 SGHKS and CDR2 YYEKEE (reference sequence). CDR3 sequence reads: CASSLVRGPTYEQYF. CDR3 nucleotides: TGTGCCAGCAGCTTGGTCAGGGGCCCCACCTACGAGCAGTACTTC.

The chain couples TRBV7-9 to TRBJ2-3; D call uncertain. The CDR3 has 14 amino acids. Trimming pared 10 bases from V and 1 base from J, leaving 15 bases between. The germline gives CDR1 SEHNR, CDR2 FQNEAQ (reference sequence). The DNA for the CDR3 is TGTGCCAACGGTCGTGAAGTGGGCACAGATACGCAGTATTTT. Its translation: CANGREVGTDTQYF.

This clone was recorded only once. This chain links TRBV9 with TRBJ2-5, with D possibly TRBD1 on 6 matching bases. CDR3 size: 13 residues. Trimming took off 5 bases at V and 2 bases at J, with 10 bases between the two ends. Germline V gives CDR1 SGDLS, CDR2 YYNGEE. The CDR3 DNA follows: TGTGCCAGCAGTCCTCAGGGGCAAGAGACCCAGTACTTC. Residues: CASSPQGQETQYF.

V usage is TRBV18 and J usage is TRBJ1-1; 7 bases line up with TRBD1. This CDR3 comprises 14 residues. V trimming: 3 bases; J trimming: 11 bases; junction bases outside the gene matches: 12. From germline, CDR1 is KGHSH and CDR2 LQKENI. The CDR3 DNA sequence: TGTGCCAGCTCACCGCCGGGACAGTATGTGTGGGCTTTCTTT. Translating gives CASSPPGQYVWAFF. Supplemented by reference TRBV18 and TRBJ1-1, the full variable domain reads NAGVMQNPRHLVRRRGQEARLRCSPMKGHSHVYWYRQLPEEGLKFMVYLQKENIIDESGMPKERFSAEFPKEGPSILRIQQVVRGDSAAYFCASSPPGQYVWAFFGQGTRLTVV.